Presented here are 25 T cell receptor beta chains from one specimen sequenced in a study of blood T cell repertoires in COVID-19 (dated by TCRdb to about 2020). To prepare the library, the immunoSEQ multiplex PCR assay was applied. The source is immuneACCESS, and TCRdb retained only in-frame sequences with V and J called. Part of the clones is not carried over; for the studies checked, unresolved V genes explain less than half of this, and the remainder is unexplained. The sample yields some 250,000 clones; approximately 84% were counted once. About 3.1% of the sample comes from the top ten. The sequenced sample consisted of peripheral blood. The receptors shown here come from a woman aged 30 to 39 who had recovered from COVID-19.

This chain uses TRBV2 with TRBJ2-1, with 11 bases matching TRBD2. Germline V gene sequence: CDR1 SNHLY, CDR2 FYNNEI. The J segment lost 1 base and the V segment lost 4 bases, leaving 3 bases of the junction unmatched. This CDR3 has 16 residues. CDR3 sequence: CASSASGGTSYNEQFF. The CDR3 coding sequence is TGTGCCAGCAGTGCTAGCGGGGGGACGTCCTACAATGAGCAGTTCTTC.

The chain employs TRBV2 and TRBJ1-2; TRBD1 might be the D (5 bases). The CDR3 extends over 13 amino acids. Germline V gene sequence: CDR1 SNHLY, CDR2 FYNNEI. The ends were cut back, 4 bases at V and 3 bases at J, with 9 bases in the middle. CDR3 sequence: CASSGQGYYGYTF. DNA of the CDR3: TGTGCCAGCAGTGGGCAGGGATACTATGGCTACACCTTC.

DNA of the CDR3: TGTGCCAGCAGCTTGAGGGGAGAAAAACTGTTTTTT. Translating gives CASSLRGEKLFF. V usage is TRBV5-4 and J usage is TRBJ1-4; D might be TRBD1 (5 bases). CDR1 is SGHNT and CDR2 is YYREEE in the germline V gene (reference sequence). Trimming cost V 1 base and J 8 bases, with 6 bases left between them. The CDR3 runs to 12 residues.

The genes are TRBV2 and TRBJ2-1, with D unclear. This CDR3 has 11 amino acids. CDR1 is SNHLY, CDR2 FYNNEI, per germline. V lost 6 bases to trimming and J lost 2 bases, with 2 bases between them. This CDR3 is CASSAYNEQFF. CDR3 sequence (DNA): TGTGCCAGCAGCGCCTACAATGAGCAGTTCTTC.

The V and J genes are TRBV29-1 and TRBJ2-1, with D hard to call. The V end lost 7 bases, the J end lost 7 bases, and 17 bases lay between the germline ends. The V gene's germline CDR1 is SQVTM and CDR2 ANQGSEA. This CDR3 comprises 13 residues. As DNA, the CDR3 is TGCAGCGGAGCCACCGGGTCGAGAAATGAGCAGTTCTTC. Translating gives CSGATGSRNEQFF.

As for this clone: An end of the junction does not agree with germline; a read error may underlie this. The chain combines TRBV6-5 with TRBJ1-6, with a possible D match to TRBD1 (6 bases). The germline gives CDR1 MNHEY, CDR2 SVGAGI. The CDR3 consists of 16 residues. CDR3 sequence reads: CASSFLGQTYSSPLHF. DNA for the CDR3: TGTGCCAGCAGTTTCCTCGGACAGACCTATAGTTCACCCCTCCACTTT.

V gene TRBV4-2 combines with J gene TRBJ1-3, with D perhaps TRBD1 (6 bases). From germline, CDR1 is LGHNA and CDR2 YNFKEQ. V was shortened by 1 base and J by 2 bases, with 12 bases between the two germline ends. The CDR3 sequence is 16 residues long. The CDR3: CASSQVSNRAGNTIYF. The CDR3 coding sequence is TGTGCCAGCAGCCAAGTCTCTAACAGGGCTGGAAACACCATATATTTT.

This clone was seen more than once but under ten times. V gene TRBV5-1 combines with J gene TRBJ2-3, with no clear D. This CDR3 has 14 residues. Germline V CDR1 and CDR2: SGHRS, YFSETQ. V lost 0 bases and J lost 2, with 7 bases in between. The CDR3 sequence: CASSLDSFTDTQYF. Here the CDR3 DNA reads TGCGCCAGCAGCTTGGATAGTTTCACAGATACGCAGTATTTT.

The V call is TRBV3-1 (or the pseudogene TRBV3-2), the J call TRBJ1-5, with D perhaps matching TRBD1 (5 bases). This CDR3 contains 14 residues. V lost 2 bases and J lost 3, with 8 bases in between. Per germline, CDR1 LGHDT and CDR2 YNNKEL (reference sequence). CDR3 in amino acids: CASSQSGFNQPQHF. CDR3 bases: TGTGCCAGCAGCCAATCAGGGTTCAATCAGCCCCAGCATTTT.

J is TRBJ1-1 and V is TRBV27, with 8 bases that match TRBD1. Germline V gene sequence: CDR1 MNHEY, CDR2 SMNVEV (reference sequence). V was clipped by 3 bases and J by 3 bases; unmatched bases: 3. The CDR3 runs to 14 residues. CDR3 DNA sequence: TGTGCCAGCAGTTTCCAGGGGGCGCACACTGAAGCTTTCTTT. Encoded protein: CASSFQGAHTEAFF.

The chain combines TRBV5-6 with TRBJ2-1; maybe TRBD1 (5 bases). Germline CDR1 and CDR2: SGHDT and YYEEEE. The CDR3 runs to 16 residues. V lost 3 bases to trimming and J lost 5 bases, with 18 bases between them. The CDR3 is CASSSLNSDRNNEQFF. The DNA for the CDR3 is TGTGCCAGCAGCTCCCTGAACTCCGACAGAAACAATGAGCAGTTCTTC.

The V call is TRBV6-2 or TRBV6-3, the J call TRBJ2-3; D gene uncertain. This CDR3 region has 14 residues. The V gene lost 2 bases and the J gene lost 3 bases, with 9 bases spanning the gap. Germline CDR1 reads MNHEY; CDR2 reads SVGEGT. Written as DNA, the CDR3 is TGTGCCAGCAGTTACCGTACATTGACAGATACGCAGTATTTT. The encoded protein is CASSYRTLTDTQYF.

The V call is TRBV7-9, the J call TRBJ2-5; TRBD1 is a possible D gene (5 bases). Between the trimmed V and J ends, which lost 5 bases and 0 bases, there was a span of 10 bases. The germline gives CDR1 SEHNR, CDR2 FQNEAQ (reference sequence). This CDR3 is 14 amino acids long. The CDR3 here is CASSVQAYQETQYF. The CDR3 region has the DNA TGTGCCAGCAGCGTACAGGCTTACCAAGAGACCCAGTACTTC.

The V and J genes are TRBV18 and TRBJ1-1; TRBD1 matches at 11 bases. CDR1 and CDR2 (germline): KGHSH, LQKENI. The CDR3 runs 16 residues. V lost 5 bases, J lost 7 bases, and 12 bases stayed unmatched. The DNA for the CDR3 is TGTGCCAGCTCAGTAAACCGGGACAGGGGGTTGAGTGAAGCTTTCTTT. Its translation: CASSVNRDRGLSEAFF.

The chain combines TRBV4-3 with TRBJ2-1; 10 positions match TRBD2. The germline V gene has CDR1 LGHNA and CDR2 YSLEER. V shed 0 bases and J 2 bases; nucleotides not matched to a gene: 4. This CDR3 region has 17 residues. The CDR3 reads CASSQDSGGSPYNEQFF. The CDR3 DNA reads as TGCGCCAGCAGCCAAGATAGCGGGGGGTCCCCCTACAATGAGCAGTTCTTC.

The CDR3 loop reads CASSWTSPGQNTGELFF. The CDR3 coding sequence is TGCGCCAGCAGCTGGACTTCCCCGGGACAGAACACCGGGGAGCTGTTTTTT. The chain combines TRBV5-1 with TRBJ2-2; tentative D call: TRBD1 (6 bases). The CDR3 runs 17 residues. V was pared by 3 bases and J by 1 base, with 16 bases between. Germline V lookup: CDR1 SGHRS, CDR2 YFSETQ.

CDR3 loop: CASSYSGLNTEAFF. The CDR3 nucleotides read TGTGCCAGCAGTTACAGTGGTCTGAACACTGAAGCTTTCTTT. This chain links TRBV27 with TRBJ1-1; no clear D gene. Germline lookup yields CDR1 MNHEY and CDR2 SMNVEV (reference sequence). This CDR3 is built from 14 residues. V lost 4 bases to trimming and J lost 0 bases, with 9 bases between them.

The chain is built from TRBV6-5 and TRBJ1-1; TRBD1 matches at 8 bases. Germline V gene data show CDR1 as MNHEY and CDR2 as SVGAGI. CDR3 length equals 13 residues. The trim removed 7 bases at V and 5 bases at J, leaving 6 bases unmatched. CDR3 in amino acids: CASTWTGKTEAFF. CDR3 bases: TGTGCCAGCACATGGACAGGGAAAACTGAAGCTTTCTTT.

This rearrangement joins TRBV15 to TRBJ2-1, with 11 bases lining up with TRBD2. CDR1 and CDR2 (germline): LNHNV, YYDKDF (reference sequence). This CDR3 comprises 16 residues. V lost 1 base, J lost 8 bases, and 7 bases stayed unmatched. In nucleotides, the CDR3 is TGTGCCACCAGCAGAGGGCTAGCGGGGGGCCCTCATGAGCAGTTCTTC. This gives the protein CATSRGLAGGPHEQFF.

CDR3 nucleotide sequence: TGTGCCAGCAGCGCCAAACTAGCGGGGGGGGCCAATGAGCAGTTCTTC. It is translated as CASSAKLAGGANEQFF. The chain carries TRBV5-4 and TRBJ2-1, with 13 bases matching TRBD2. CDR1 SGHNT and CDR2 YYREEE come from the germline V gene (reference sequence). The CDR3 totals 16 residues. After removal of 4 bases from V and 6 bases from J, the junction contained 7 bases not matched to a gene.

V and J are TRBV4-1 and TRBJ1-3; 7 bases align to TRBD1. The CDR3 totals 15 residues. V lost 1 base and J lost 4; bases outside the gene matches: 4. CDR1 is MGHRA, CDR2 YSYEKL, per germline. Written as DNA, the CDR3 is TGCGCCAGCAGCCAAGGCCAGGGGGGAGGAAACACCATATATTTT. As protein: CASSQGQGGGNTIYF.

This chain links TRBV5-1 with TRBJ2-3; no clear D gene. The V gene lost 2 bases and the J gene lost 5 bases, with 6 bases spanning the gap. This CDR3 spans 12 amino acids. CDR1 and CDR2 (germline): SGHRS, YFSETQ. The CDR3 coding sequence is TGCGCCAGCAGCTTTCTCGGAGATACGCAGTATTTT. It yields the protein CASSFLGDTQYF. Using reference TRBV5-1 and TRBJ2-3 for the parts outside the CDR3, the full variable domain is KAGVTQTPRYLIKTRGQQVTLSCSPISGHRSVSWYQQTPGQGLQFLFEYFSETQRNKGNFPGRFSGRQFSNSRSEMNVSTLELGDSALYLCASSFLGDTQYFGPGTRLTVL.

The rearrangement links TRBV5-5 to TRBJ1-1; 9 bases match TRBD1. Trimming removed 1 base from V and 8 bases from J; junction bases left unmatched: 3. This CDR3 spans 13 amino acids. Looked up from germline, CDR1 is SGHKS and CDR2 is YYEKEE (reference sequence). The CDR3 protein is CASSLSGQGEAFF. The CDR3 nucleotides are TGTGCCAGCAGCTTGAGTGGACAGGGGGAAGCTTTCTTT.

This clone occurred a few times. The DNA of the CDR3 is TGTGCCAGCTCACCACTGGGACTAGCGGGGGTAAACAGCTACGAGCAGTACTTC. This encodes CASSPLGLAGVNSYEQYF. This chain links TRBV18 with TRBJ2-7; 14 bases fit TRBD2. Germline trimming cut 1 base from V and 3 bases from J; bases unmatched to any gene: 8. The germline gives CDR1 KGHSH, CDR2 LQKENI. The CDR3 consists of 18 residues.

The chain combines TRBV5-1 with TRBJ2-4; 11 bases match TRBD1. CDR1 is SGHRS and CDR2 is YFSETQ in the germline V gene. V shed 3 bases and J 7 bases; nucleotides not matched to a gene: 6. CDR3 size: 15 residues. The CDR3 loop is CASSSGQGDVNIQYF. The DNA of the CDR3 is TGCGCCAGCAGCTCGGGACAGGGGGATGTCAACATTCAGTACTTC.